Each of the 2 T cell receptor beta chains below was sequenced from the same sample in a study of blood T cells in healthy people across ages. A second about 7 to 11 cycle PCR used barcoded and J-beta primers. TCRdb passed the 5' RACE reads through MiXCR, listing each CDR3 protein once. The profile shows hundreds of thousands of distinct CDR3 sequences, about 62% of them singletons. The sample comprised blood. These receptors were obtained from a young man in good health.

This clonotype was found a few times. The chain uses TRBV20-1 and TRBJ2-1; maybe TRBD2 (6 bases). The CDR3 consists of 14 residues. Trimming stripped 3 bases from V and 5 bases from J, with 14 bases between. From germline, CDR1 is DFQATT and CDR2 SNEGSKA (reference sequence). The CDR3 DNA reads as TGCAGTGCTAGTATCGGGAGCGGAAACAATGAGCAGTTCTTC. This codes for CSASIGSGNNEQFF.

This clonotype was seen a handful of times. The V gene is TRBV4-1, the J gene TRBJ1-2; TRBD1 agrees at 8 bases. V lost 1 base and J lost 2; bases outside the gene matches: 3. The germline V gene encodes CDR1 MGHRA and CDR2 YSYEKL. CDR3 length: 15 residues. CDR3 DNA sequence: TGCGCCAGCAGCCAAGTGGACAGGGAGAACTATGGCTACACCTTC. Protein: CASSQVDRENYGYTF.